The 30 T cell receptor beta chains below were found in one sample sequenced in a study of blood T cell repertoires in COVID-19. The data were produced by immunoSEQ multiplex PCR, yet TCRdb's version contains in-frame clones alone and is incomplete. The sample has around 300,000 clones; almost 90% are singletons. The sequenced sample consisted of peripheral blood. The receptor set was obtained from a young woman with COVID-19, enrolled during active disease.

The gene calls are TRBV18 and TRBJ1-5; TRBD1 agrees at 8 bases. J was trimmed by 8 bases and V by 4 bases; bases with no gene match: 10. The germline gives CDR1 KGHSH, CDR2 LQKENI. This CDR3 has 15 residues. The DNA of the CDR3 is TGTGCCAGCTCACTTTATTCGACAGGGGAAGAGCCCCAGCATTTT. Translated, it gives CASSLYSTGEEPQHF.

The chain employs TRBV27 and TRBJ1-1; no clear D. Germline V CDR1 and CDR2: MNHEY, SMNVEV (reference sequence). V gave up 5 bases and J gave up 7 bases, with 8 bases separating them. The CDR3 has 11 amino acids. CDR3 amino acids: CASSTGNEAFF. In nucleotides, the CDR3 is TGTGCCAGCAGTACCGGTAATGAAGCTTTCTTT.

The chain recombines TRBV19 with TRBJ1-2, with D maybe TRBD1 (6 bases). The CDR3 runs to 16 residues. Trimming took off 6 bases at V and 2 bases at J, with 19 bases between the two ends. The germline gives CDR1 LNHDA, CDR2 SQIVND (reference sequence). The CDR3 is CASSITPGAKNYGYTF. The CDR3 bases are TGTGCCAGTAGCATCACTCCAGGGGCGAAGAACTATGGCTACACCTTC.

J is TRBJ1-5 and V is TRBV9, with D uncertain. The CDR3 totals 14 residues. V lost 2 bases to trimming and J lost 6 bases, with 12 bases between them. The germline V gene encodes CDR1 SGDLS and CDR2 YYNGEE. The CDR3 coding sequence is TGTGCCAGCAGCGTTTCGGCAGAGGGTCAGCCCCAGCATTTT. This sequence encodes CASSVSAEGQPQHF. The variable domain in full, completed from reference TRBV9 and TRBJ1-5, reads DSGVTQTPKHLITATGQRVTLRCSPRSGDLSVYWYQQSLDQGLQFLIQYYNGEERAKGNILERFSAQQFPDLHSELNLSSLELGDSALYFCASSVSAEGQPQHFGDGTRLSIL.

The CDR3 sequence: CASSSSGLNEKLFF. CDR3 coding DNA: TGTGCCAGCAGTTCGTCTGGACTCAATGAAAAACTGTTTTTT. The chain employs TRBV27 and TRBJ1-4; D remains ambiguous. The ends were cut back, 4 bases at V and 5 bases at J, with 11 bases in the middle. The CDR3 consists of 14 residues. Germline CDR1 MNHEY, CDR2 SMNVEV (reference sequence).

V gene TRBV19 combines with J gene TRBJ2-2; D remains ambiguous. Germline loops: CDR1 LNHDA, CDR2 SQIVND (reference sequence). Trimming took off 2 bases at V and 0 bases at J, with 4 bases between the two ends. The length of the CDR3 is 14 residues. The DNA of the CDR3 is TGTGCCAGTAGTATACTTCCGAACACCGGGGAGCTGTTTTTT. It codes for CASSILPNTGELFF.

The chain carries TRBV6-1 and TRBJ1-2, with a weak D call TRBD1 (6 bases). CDR3 length: 17 amino acids. V was clipped by 4 bases and J by 4 bases, with 22 bases between them. CDR1 and CDR2 from the germline V gene are MNHNS and SASEGT. For the CDR3, the DNA is TGTGCCAGCAGTGGCCCAACCAGGGGTCGGGTAGGCTATGGCTACACCTTC. Amino acids: CASSGPTRGRVGYGYTF.

The chain links TRBV5-1 to TRBJ1-2; TRBD1 aligns across 8 bases. The V and J ends lost 4 bases and 5 bases, in that order; junction bases with no gene match: 7. The CDR3 is 14 residues long. Looked up from germline, CDR1 is SGHRS and CDR2 is YFSETQ. CDR3 amino acids: CASSDDGQGYGYTF. CDR3 sequence (DNA): TGCGCCAGCAGCGACGACGGACAGGGATATGGCTACACCTTC.

The gene calls are TRBV27 and TRBJ2-7; D may be TRBD2 (7 bases). CDR3 size: 11 residues. V gave up 7 bases and J gave up 6 bases, with 10 bases separating them. CDR1 is MNHEY and CDR2 is SMNVEV in the germline V gene (reference sequence). The CDR3 coding sequence is TGTGCCAGCATAGGGGGGGGCGAGCAGTACTTC. This translates into CASIGGGEQYF.

V is TRBV7-2 and J is TRBJ1-1, with D perhaps matching TRBD1 (5 bases). Looked up from germline, CDR1 is SGHTA and CDR2 is FQGNSA. Trimming took off 1 base at V and 0 bases at J, with 12 bases between the two ends. CDR3 length: 16 residues. The CDR3 region is CASSLDRWNMNTEAFF. CDR3 coding DNA: TGTGCCAGCAGCTTAGACAGGTGGAACATGAACACTGAAGCTTTCTTT.

V gene TRBV3-1 (or the pseudogene TRBV3-2) combines with J gene TRBJ2-5, with TRBD1 matching over 11 bases. V was clipped by 10 bases and J by 2 bases; unmatched bases: 21. CDR1 is LGHDT and CDR2 is YNNKEL in the germline V gene (reference sequence). The CDR3 spans 19 residues. CDR3: CATVMQGQGAEGRQETQYF. CDR3 DNA sequence: TGTGCCACCGTAATGCAAGGACAGGGGGCAGAAGGGAGACAAGAGACCCAGTACTTC.

The V and J genes are TRBV20-1 and TRBJ1-2; D ambiguous. Germline V gene sequence: CDR1 DFQATT, CDR2 SNEGSKA (reference sequence). V lost 3 bases and J 8 bases, leaving 10 bases between the germline ends. The CDR3 covers 11 residues. CDR3 nucleotide sequence: TGCAGTGCTAGCAACCAGCGGGGCTACACCTTC. This gives the protein CSASNQRGYTF.

The V gene is TRBV28, the J gene TRBJ1-2; 8 bases match TRBD1. The CDR3 extends over 14 amino acids. CDR1 is MDHEN, CDR2 SYDVKM, per germline. Germline trimming cut 4 bases from V and 8 bases from J; bases unmatched to any gene: 9. The CDR3 region has the DNA TGTGCCAGCAGTTACACAGACAGGGGTAGGGGCTACACCTTC. It specifies CASSYTDRGRGYTF.

This chain connects TRBV28 to TRBJ1-4, with TRBD1 matching over 7 bases. The CDR3 consists of 14 residues. The V gene end was trimmed by 6 bases and the J gene end by 8 bases; junction bases not matched to a gene: 9. CDR1 and CDR2 (germline): MDHEN, SYDVKM. In DNA form, the CDR3 reads TGTGCCAGCAGCACCGACAGGGCGGGCGAAAAACTGTTTTTT. Amino acid sequence: CASSTDRAGEKLFF.

This clone showed up just a few times. This chain links TRBV15 with TRBJ2-1; D is ambiguous. In germline, CDR1 is LNHNV, CDR2 YYDKDF (reference sequence). The CDR3 covers 15 residues. V was pared by 5 bases and J by 6 bases, with 17 bases between. CDR3 region: CATSGSASPSNEQFF. CDR3 nucleotides: TGTGCCACCAGCGGAAGCGCGAGCCCCAGCAATGAGCAGTTCTTC.

The V and J genes are TRBV7-2 and TRBJ1-2; perhaps TRBD1 as D (6 bases). Trimming stripped 4 bases from V and 3 bases from J, with 12 bases between. The CDR3 is 14 amino acids. In germline, CDR1 is SGHTA, CDR2 FQGNSA. The CDR3 nucleotides are TGTGCCAGCAGCTCCTCACAGGGTTACTATGGCTACACCTTC. Amino acid sequence: CASSSSQGYYGYTF. Looking up the rest from reference TRBV7-2 and TRBJ1-2 gives the full variable domain: GAGVSQSPSNKVTEKGKDVELRCDPISGHTALYWYRQSLGQGLEFLIYFQGNSAPDKSGLPSDRFSAERTGGSVSTLTIQRTQQEDSAVYLCASSSSQGYYGYTFGSGTRLTVV.

The rearrangement links TRBV29-1 to TRBJ1-1; 7 nucleotides line up with TRBD1. Germline V lookup: CDR1 SQVTM, CDR2 ANQGSEA. Trimming took 4 bases from V and 1 from J; bases not matched to a gene: 9. The CDR3 spans 15 residues. CDR3 loop: CSVVSGRGKNTEAFF. DNA for the CDR3: TGCAGCGTTGTTAGTGGCAGGGGGAAGAACACTGAAGCTTTCTTT.

The chain uses TRBV18 and TRBJ2-7, with 12 bases fitting TRBD2. CDR3 length: 14 amino acids. V lost 5 bases and J lost 4; bases outside the gene matches: 3. CDR1 is KGHSH and CDR2 is LQKENI in the germline V gene. In nucleotides, the CDR3 is TGTGCCAGCTCATCGACTAGCGGGAGATACGAGCAGTACTTC. Translation gives CASSSTSGRYEQYF.

The rearrangement uses TRBV10-1 and TRBJ2-1; D is undetermined. The CDR3 has 16 amino acids. Germline V gene data show CDR1 as WNHNN and CDR2 as SYGVQD (reference sequence). V was pared by 3 bases and J by 6 bases, with 18 bases between. CDR3 residues: CASSDESRKVGNEQFF. For the CDR3, the DNA is TGCGCCAGCAGTGATGAGTCTAGGAAGGTCGGCAATGAGCAGTTCTTC.

This clone was seen a handful of times. The chain combines TRBV10-2 with TRBJ2-1, with a weak D call TRBD1 (6 bases). The V gene lost 5 bases and the J gene lost 8 bases, with 19 bases spanning the gap. This CDR3 comprises 15 residues. Germline assignment: CDR1 WSHSY and CDR2 SAAADI. The CDR3 loop is CASSTTGTPLDEQFF. The CDR3 DNA reads TGCGCCAGCAGTACCACAGGGACGCCCCTAGATGAGCAGTTCTTC.

In DNA, the CDR3 is TGTGCCAGGTCGAGGGCTAACTATGGCTACACCTTC. It specifies CARSRANYGYTF. The V and J genes are TRBV2 and TRBJ1-2; no clear D gene. The V gene's germline CDR1 is SNHLY and CDR2 FYNNEI. The CDR3 covers 12 residues. The V end was cut by 9 bases, the J end by 0 bases, with 8 bases between.

CDR3 nucleotide sequence: TGTGCCAGCAGTTCAAGGACTAGCGGAGCCCAAGAGACCCAGTACTTC. Its protein is CASSSRTSGAQETQYF. The chain has TRBV28 and TRBJ2-5; 10 bases align to TRBD2. The CDR3 contains 16 residues. The V gene end was trimmed by 4 bases and the J gene end by 1 base; junction bases not matched to a gene: 6. Germline CDR1 is MDHEN and CDR2 is SYDVKM. The variable domain in full, completed from reference TRBV28 and TRBJ2-5, reads DVKVTQSSRYLVKRTGEKVFLECVQDMDHENMFWYRQDPGLGLRLIYFSYDVKMKEKGDIPEGYSVSREKKERFSLILESASTNQTSMYLCASSSRTSGAQETQYFGPGTRLLVL.

J is TRBJ1-1 and V is TRBV11-2; D is perhaps TRBD1 (5 bases). Germline values: CDR1 SGHAT, CDR2 FQNNGV. V was pared by 1 base and J by 4 bases, with 10 bases between. This CDR3 region has 14 residues. The CDR3 protein is CASSLGYRTTEAFF. The CDR3 DNA reads TGTGCCAGCAGCTTAGGGTACAGGACCACTGAAGCTTTCTTT.

The chain is built from TRBV6-5 and TRBJ1-1; D is unclear. Germline CDR1 reads MNHEY; CDR2 reads SVGAGI. The CDR3 extends over 14 amino acids. Trimming left V 4 bases short and J 0 bases short, with 9 bases between. The CDR3: CASSFEGLNTEAFF. The CDR3 DNA is TGTGCCAGCAGTTTCGAGGGTTTGAACACTGAAGCTTTCTTT.

This clone was seen only once. The chain links TRBV7-6 to TRBJ2-5; a possible D gene is TRBD2 (6 bases). CDR3 length: 13 amino acids. The germline gives CDR1 SGHVS, CDR2 FNYEAQ. The V and J ends lost 1 base and 7 bases respectively, with 10 bases between them. The CDR3 here is CASSLGGEATQYF. In nucleotides, the CDR3 is TGTGCCAGCAGCTTAGGGGGGGAGGCGACCCAGTACTTC.

The chain recombines TRBV18 with TRBJ2-3, with D unresolved. CDR3 length equals 13 residues. Per germline, CDR1 KGHSH and CDR2 LQKENI. Trimming left V 0 bases short and J 5 bases short, with 6 bases between. The DNA of the CDR3 is TGTGCCAGCTCACCACCCGGTCAAGATACGCAGTATTTT. It codes for CASSPPGQDTQYF.

This clone turned up a few times. As DNA, the CDR3 is TGCGCCAGCAGGTACGGGGAACAGGGGACTGAAGCTTTCTTT. Amino acids: CASRYGEQGTEAFF. The V call is TRBV5-1, the J call TRBJ1-1; 7 bases match TRBD1. This CDR3 is built from 14 residues. The V segment lost 5 bases and the J segment 5 bases; nucleotides outside the gene matches: 9. CDR1 is SGHRS, CDR2 YFSETQ, per germline.

The chain is built from TRBV6-5 and TRBJ1-4; 8 positions agree with TRBD1. CDR1 and CDR2 (germline): MNHEY, SVGAGI. Unmatched junction bases numbered 7, after V lost 8 bases and J lost 5 bases. This CDR3 is 14 amino acids long. CDR3 DNA sequence: TGTGCCAGCGGAAACAGGGGGGAGAATGAAAAACTGTTTTTT. It is translated as CASGNRGENEKLFF.

The chain is built from TRBV27 and TRBJ1-2; TRBD1 is a possible D gene (6 bases). This CDR3 has 13 residues. CDR1 is MNHEY and CDR2 is SMNVEV in the germline V gene (reference sequence). Trimming stripped 6 bases from V and 4 bases from J, with 12 bases between. The CDR3: CASRPGQFYGYTF. In DNA, the CDR3 is TGTGCCAGCAGACCCGGACAGTTCTATGGCTACACCTTC.

The chain has TRBV5-8 and TRBJ1-5; a weak D match, TRBD1 (5 bases). The V gene's germline CDR1 is SGHTS and CDR2 YDEGEE. The CDR3 totals 18 residues. V was clipped by 5 bases and J by 0 bases, with 21 bases between them. This chain's CDR3 is CASSGGTNAPYSNQPQHF. CDR3 nucleotide sequence: TGTGCCAGCAGTGGCGGGACGAACGCCCCGTATAGCAATCAGCCCCAGCATTTT.